A single sample gave rise to the 23 T cell receptor beta chains below, sequenced in a study of blood T cell repertoires in COVID-19. Sequencing used immunoSEQ multiplex PCR; TCRdb keeps in-frame clones, though not all of them. The table includes a few hundred thousand clones, 70% to 90% detected once. Sequencing input: peripheral blood. The source is a woman aged 25 to 45 with COVID-19, enrolled during active disease.

This chain links TRBV6-2 or TRBV6-3 with TRBJ2-3, with D possibly matching TRBD2 (5 bases). The CDR3 spans 16 residues. The V gene lost 5 bases and the J gene lost 2 bases, with 17 bases spanning the gap. Per the germline V gene, CDR1 is MNHEY and CDR2 is SVGEGT. CDR3 loop: CASSTLREIYTDTQYF. The DNA for the CDR3 is TGTGCCAGCAGTACTCTACGGGAAATATACACAGATACGCAGTATTTT.

The chain carries TRBV5-1 and TRBJ2-3; 9 positions agree with TRBD1. Unmatched junction bases numbered 11, after V lost 2 bases and J lost 4 bases. There are 17 residues in the CDR3. Germline V gene data show CDR1 as SGHRS and CDR2 as YFSETQ. CDR3: CASSFARGDRVADTQYF. CDR3 in DNA: TGCGCCAGCAGCTTCGCCAGGGGGGACAGGGTAGCAGATACGCAGTATTTT.

This clone was recorded only once. V and J are TRBV6-2 or TRBV6-3 and TRBJ1-1; no reliable D call. V was clipped by 2 bases and J by 6 bases, with 16 bases between them. This CDR3 has 15 amino acids. The germline CDR1 and CDR2 sequences are MNHEY and SVGEGT. CDR3 nucleotides: TGTGCCAGCAGTTACGAACCGGGGTTGGGCGCTGAAGCTTTCTTT. It encodes CASSYEPGLGAEAFF.

This clone was counted once. V is TRBV18 and J is TRBJ1-1, with a tentative D call TRBD1 (6 bases). Germline CDR1 and CDR2: KGHSH and LQKENI. V was trimmed by 2 bases and J by 1 base, leaving 17 bases between them. The CDR3 contains 17 residues. The CDR3 coding sequence is TGTGCCAGCTCACCAGTTTCAGGGGATGTTGCGAACACTGAAGCTTTCTTT. It is translated as CASSPVSGDVANTEAFF.

The chain carries TRBV2 and TRBJ1-6, with D tentatively TRBD1 (5 bases). The CDR3 spans 16 residues. Trimming removed 2 bases at V and 5 bases at J, with 13 bases between. The germline gives CDR1 SNHLY, CDR2 FYNNEI. The CDR3 DNA reads TGTGCCAGCAGTGAACAGTCAGGGAGGAATAATTCACCCCTCCACTTT. It codes for CASSEQSGRNNSPLHF.

V gene TRBV6-5 combines with J gene TRBJ1-2, with a possible D match to TRBD1 (5 bases). CDR1 is MNHEY and CDR2 is SVGAGI in the germline V gene. This CDR3 is 13 amino acids long. V dropped 5 bases and J dropped 5 bases, with 12 bases sitting between them. This CDR3 is CASSRGIEYGYTF. In nucleotides, the CDR3 is TGTGCCAGCAGTCGGGGGATAGAATATGGCTACACCTTC.

This clone was seen a few times. Within the sample, other DNA sequences also encode this same CDR3. The chain combines TRBV2 with TRBJ1-5, with a tentative D call TRBD1 (5 bases). This CDR3 has 13 amino acids. V lost 4 bases, J lost 2 bases, and 6 bases lay in between. CDR1 is SNHLY, CDR2 FYNNEI, per germline. CDR3 in amino acids: CASSATGNQPQHF. The CDR3 nucleotides are TGTGCCAGCAGTGCGACAGGCAATCAGCCCCAGCATTTT.

This chain joins TRBV24-1 and TRBJ1-5, with 10 nucleotides matching TRBD1. CDR3 length equals 15 residues. The germline V gene encodes CDR1 KGHDR and CDR2 SFDVKD. The V and J ends lost 10 bases and 0 bases, in that order; junction bases with no gene match: 5. The CDR3 here is CATQTGGPSNQPQHF. CDR3 nucleotide sequence: TGTGCCACTCAGACAGGGGGCCCTAGCAATCAGCCCCAGCATTTT.

The chain combines TRBV12-3 or TRBV12-4 with TRBJ1-4; no definite D call. This CDR3 has 13 residues. Trimming removed 6 bases from V and 8 bases from J, with 13 bases in between. CDR3 amino acids: CASSPPEGEKLFF. In DNA form, the CDR3 reads TGTGCCAGCAGCCCCCCGGAGGGCGAAAAACTGTTTTTT.

The chain combines TRBV27 with TRBJ2-2; 9 bases are shared with TRBD1. CDR3 length equals 15 residues. Germline-derived CDR1 and CDR2 are MNHEY and SMNVEV (reference sequence). V shed 6 bases and J 5 bases; nucleotides not matched to a gene: 7. CDR3 region: CASSLDRGGTGELFF. CDR3 in DNA: TGTGCCAGCAGCCTCGACAGGGGGGGAACCGGGGAGCTGTTTTTT.

V and J are TRBV6-5 and TRBJ1-1; 9 bases fit TRBD1. With V trimmed by 6 bases and J by 1 base, 3 bases remained unmatched. Germline CDR1 and CDR2: MNHEY and SVGAGI. The CDR3 totals 14 residues. The CDR3 region has the DNA TGTGCCAGCAGGGACAGGGGACAGAACACTGAAGCTTTCTTT. It codes for CASRDRGQNTEAFF.

The chain combines TRBV18 with TRBJ2-7; no firm D call. Looked up from germline, CDR1 is KGHSH and CDR2 is LQKENI. The CDR3 runs 14 residues. Trimming took 0 bases from V and 2 from J, leaving 8 bases between them. Here the CDR3 reads CASSPPPDTYEQYF. CDR3 DNA: TGTGCCAGCTCACCACCGCCAGACACCTACGAGCAGTACTTC. Together with reference TRBV18 and TRBJ2-7, the CDR3 gives the full variable domain: NAGVMQNPRHLVRRRGQEARLRCSPMKGHSHVYWYRQLPEEGLKFMVYLQKENIIDESGMPKERFSAEFPKEGPSILRIQQVVRGDSAAYFCASSPPPDTYEQYFGPGTRLTVT.

The J gene is TRBJ2-7, the V gene TRBV2; TRBD2 is a possible D gene (6 bases). Trimming stripped 4 bases from V and 4 bases from J, with 11 bases between. The CDR3 is made up of 13 amino acids. The germline CDR1 and CDR2 sequences are SNHLY and FYNNEI. The CDR3 coding sequence is TGTGCCAGCAGTGGGGACTCCAGATACGAGCAGTACGTC. As protein: CASSGDSRYEQYV.

The chain uses TRBV19 and TRBJ1-2; the match to TRBD1 covers 9 bases. V was pared by 7 bases and J by 3 bases, with 12 bases of the junction left unmatched. This CDR3 contains 16 residues. Germline CDR1 and CDR2: LNHDA and SQIVND (reference sequence). The CDR3: CASIGPPGQGDYGYTF. Written as DNA, the CDR3 is TGTGCCAGTATAGGACCCCCGGGACAGGGCGACTATGGCTACACCTTC.

The V gene is TRBV7-2, the J gene TRBJ1-6; TRBD1 matches at 10 bases. Germline V gives CDR1 SGHTA, CDR2 FQGNSA. The CDR3 sequence is 16 residues long. Trimming cost V 5 bases and J 6 bases; bases outside gene matches: 7. The CDR3 protein is CASSLTGDRGNSPLHF. The CDR3 nucleotides are TGTGCCAGCAGCCTAACAGGGGACAGGGGTAATTCACCCCTCCACTTT.

The DNA of the CDR3 is TGTGCCAGTAGTATTAGCAACAGGGTAAGCACTGAAGCTTTCTTT. Translating gives CASSISNRVSTEAFF. The chain recombines TRBV19 with TRBJ1-1; TRBD1 is a possible D gene (6 bases). CDR1 is LNHDA and CDR2 is SQIVND in the germline V gene (reference sequence). The CDR3 has 15 amino acids. Trimming took 3 bases from V and 4 from J, leaving 15 bases between them.

For this clone: A single base separates this from a much larger clone, so it may be a read error. The chain recombines TRBV5-8 with TRBJ1-1; D is unclear. The germline V and J ends were trimmed by 2 bases and 1 base, with 6 bases remaining between them. CDR3 length: 13 amino acids. CDR1 is SGHTS, CDR2 YDEGEE, per germline. For the CDR3, the DNA is TGTGCCAGCAGCTTTACAGAGAACACTGAAGCTTTCTTT. It translates to CASSFTENTEAFF. Full variable domain (remainder filled in from reference TRBV5-8 and TRBJ1-1): EAGVTQSPTHLIKTRGQQATLRCSPISGHTSVYWYQQALGLGLQFLLWYDEGEERNRGNFPPRFSGRQFPNYSSELNVNALELEDSALYLCASSFTENTEAFFGQGTRLTVV.

The chain uses TRBV11-2 and TRBJ2-1, with no clear D. With 3 bases removed from V and 6 bases from J, the gap between germline ends came to 15 bases. Germline values: CDR1 SGHAT, CDR2 FQNNGV. The CDR3 extends over 15 amino acids. The CDR3 is CASSFDAVPSNEQFF. The CDR3 DNA follows: TGTGCCAGCAGCTTTGATGCGGTGCCAAGCAATGAGCAGTTCTTC.

The rearrangement links TRBV7-2 to TRBJ2-1; no reliable D call. V lost 4 bases and J lost 9, with 10 bases in between. This CDR3 spans 12 amino acids. Per the germline V gene, CDR1 is SGHTA and CDR2 is FQGNSA. This CDR3 is CASSSSRVEQFF. In DNA, the CDR3 is TGTGCCAGCAGCTCTAGTCGGGTTGAGCAGTTCTTC.

The chain links TRBV19 to TRBJ1-2; D not certain. The germline V and J ends were trimmed by 1 base and 4 bases, with 13 bases remaining between them. The germline CDR1 and CDR2 sequences are LNHDA and SQIVND (reference sequence). CDR3 length equals 15 residues. CDR3 coding DNA: TGTGCCAGTAGTATAGGGGGAGGACTTAGCTATGGCTACACCTTC. Encoded protein: CASSIGGGLSYGYTF. Variable domain in full (rest from reference TRBV19 and TRBJ1-2): DGGITQSPKYLFRKEGQNVTLSCEQNLNHDAMYWYRQDPGQGLRLIYYSQIVNDFQKGDIAEGYSVSREKKESFPLTVTSAQKNPTAFYLCASSIGGGLSYGYTFGSGTRLTVV.

The chain combines TRBV19 with TRBJ1-5, with TRBD1 matching over 9 bases. CDR1 and CDR2 (germline): LNHDA, SQIVND (reference sequence). Germline trimming cut 5 bases from V and 4 bases from J; bases unmatched to any gene: 15. The CDR3 extends over 18 amino acids. The CDR3 spells CASSPEWLGQGMNQPQHF. The CDR3 coding sequence is TGTGCCAGTAGTCCTGAATGGCTGGGACAGGGTATGAATCAGCCCCAGCATTTT.

This chain uses TRBV9 with TRBJ2-1, with D perhaps TRBD2 (6 bases). Per the germline V gene, CDR1 is SGDLS and CDR2 is YYNGEE. The CDR3 is 16 residues long. Trimming pared 4 bases from V and 6 bases from J, leaving 20 bases between. DNA of the CDR3: TGTGCCAGCAGCCCCCCGACCACGGGACTCTCCAATGAGCAGTTCTTC. It yields the protein CASSPPTTGLSNEQFF.

The chain has TRBV2 and TRBJ2-2; D might be TRBD2 (5 bases). V was shortened by 7 bases and J by 0 bases, with 12 bases between the two germline ends. CDR1 and CDR2 from the germline V gene are SNHLY and FYNNEI. The CDR3 runs to 15 residues. CDR3 residues: CASKRLAPNTGELFF. Here the CDR3 DNA reads TGTGCCAGCAAGAGGCTAGCACCGAACACCGGGGAGCTGTTTTTT.